The entry below describes one T cell receptor beta chain. Specified time point: peripheral blood 6 weeks after treatment start. This entry is derived from a study of PD-L1 blockade in urothelial cancer. Study details: Most of the 29 patients were males with bladder-origin urothelial cancer. Peripheral blood specimens exhibited a median yield of approximately 150,000 T cells. The authors examined blood 3 weeks (second dose) and 6 weeks after treatment start.

The assay was immunoSEQ multiplex PCR, and TCRdb's table has in-frame clones only and misses some. The profile covers 40,000 to 45,000 clones, with about 89% appearing a single time and about 6.8% taken by the ten largest. The sample was PBMCs, taken around atezolizumab (anti-PD-L1) treatment. The receptor comes from a man in his 70s with urothelial cancer.

CDR3 protein: CASSILAGVKSEQYF. CDR3 DNA: TGTGCCAGCAGTATCCTAGCGGGAGTCAAGTCCGAGCAGTACTTC. The chain couples TRBV28 to TRBJ2-7, with 10 positions matching TRBD2. There are 15 residues in the CDR3. The V gene end was trimmed by 5 bases and the J gene end by 6 bases; junction bases not matched to a gene: 10. Germline V gene data show CDR1 as MDHEN and CDR2 as SYDVKM.